This T cell receptor (beta chain) was captured by sequencing in a study of T cells in Graves' hyperthyroidism and ophthalmopathy. The CDR3 is 16 amino acids. Trimming cost V 0 bases and J 7 bases; bases outside gene matches: 10. CDR1 is MGHRA and CDR2 is YSYEKL in the germline V gene. Regions amplified from RNA transcripts were the TCR beta CDR3 regions. Primed by the HTBI set, a first-round RT-PCR was run on the TCR CDR3. One entry per CDR3 protein, called by TCRdb with MiXCR from the multiplex PCR reads. Among about 420,000 distinct CDR3 sequences listed, about 15% were seen once. Study observations and caveats: Stable hyperthyroidism was told apart from ophthalmopathy by a model built on 13 V-J features.

Each 10 ml fresh peripheral blood draw supplied the PBMCs. Remarks on this clonotype: Its antigen is not identified.

The gene calls are TRBV4-1 and TRBJ2-7; 9 bases align to TRBD1. The sequenced sample consisted of blood. The TCR sequence derives from a woman between 18 and 29 years old with Graves' hyperthyroidism. In nucleotides, the CDR3 is TGCGCCAGCAGCCAAGATCGGAACAGGGGGCGTGGGGAGCAGTACTTC. Encoded protein: CASSQDRNRGRGEQYF.